This TCR beta chain comes out of a study of T cells expressing NK-cell markers. Study background: Out of eight donors sequenced, seven tested HCMV-seropositive and the remaining one seronegative.

Making the TCR beta cDNA relied on 5'RACE template switching with UMIs. TCRdb re-analyzed the 5' RACE reads; it lists each CDR3 protein once, without DNA. In all, the sample yields about 2,200 distinct CDR3 sequences. The CDR3 loop spans 17 amino acids. Germline V gene lookup returns CDR1 DFQATT and CDR2 SNEGSKA (reference sequence). The sample comprised blood T cells: a sorted CD56 or NKG2C T cell subset, CD4+ or CD8+ T cells, or bulk PBMC T cells (not recorded which). The rearrangement uses TRBV20-1 and TRBJ2-1; as DNA is missing, the TRBD2 call by TCRdb cannot be tested. The TCR comes from a woman younger than 30 in good health. This CDR3 is CSASQKLGTSGSDEQFF.